The entry below describes one TCR beta chain. This entry comes from a study of blood T cell repertoires in COVID-19. Study details: Acute-phase and convalescent COVID-19 samples originated in the United States, Italy and Spain.

Using immunoSEQ multiplex PCR, the repertoire was profiled, and TCRdb retains in-frame clones only, with some absent. The data contain 90,000 to 150,000 clones, about 80% of them singletons. Germline lookup yields CDR1 SGHRS and CDR2 YFSETQ. V dropped 4 bases and J dropped 2; count of bases not matched to a gene: 4. The CDR3 runs to 15 residues. The chain links TRBV5-1 to TRBJ2-1, with TRBD2 matching 9 bases. Specimen: peripheral blood. This clonotype was sampled from a woman older than 75 with acute or convalescent COVID-19. The CDR3 region has the DNA TGCGCCAGCAGCCCGCGGGGGGGCCCCTACAATGAGCAGTTCTTC. Protein product: CASSPRGGPYNEQFF. The full variable domain, completed using reference TRBV5-1 and TRBJ2-1, is KAGVTQTPRYLIKTRGQQVTLSCSPISGHRSVSWYQQTPGQGLQFLFEYFSETQRNKGNFPGRFSGRQFSNSRSEMNVSTLELGDSALYLCASSPRGGPYNEQFFGPGTRLTVL.